This T cell receptor (beta chain) was documented in a study of radiation and T cells in renal cell carcinoma. This clone has only a few counts. Libraries were prepared by immunoSEQ multiplex PCR; TCRdb keeps only in-frame clonotypes and omits some of them. The sample holds about 64,000 clones; around 80% are singletons and the top ten take about 6.3%. V gave up 1 base and J gave up 13 bases, with 8 bases separating them. CDR1 is SGHVS and CDR2 is FNYEAQ in the germline V gene. The CDR3 totals 12 residues. As to time point: blood 4 weeks post-SBRT, at nephrectomy. As to treatment: 15 Gy SBRT to primary tumor, nephrectomy 4 weeks later.

The V and J genes are TRBV7-6 and TRBJ1-6; the D gene is possibly TRBD1 (5 bases). The sequenced sample was blood, obtained from a patient whose treatment included radiotherapy and nephrectomy. The source is a man aged 60 to 69 with renal cell carcinoma. CDR3 sequence (DNA): TGTGCCAGCAGCTTAGATCAGGGTCCCCTCCACTTT. Its protein product is CASSLDQGPLHF.